This TCR beta chain was observed in a study of PD-L1 blockade in urothelial cancer. Background on the study: Analyzed time points were 3 weeks (second dose) and 6 weeks after therapy began. Reported median T cell count for blood samples was around 150,000.

PCRs were each spiked with synthetic TCR analog templates. This table comes from immunoSEQ multiplex PCR, and its TCRdb copy is limited to in-frame clones, with some not included. The sample lists 70,000 to 90,000 clones, around 76% seen once, with more than 8% in the top ten. This CDR3 comprises 15 residues. The chain combines TRBV21-1 with TRBJ2-5; the table's D call TRBD1 went unverified against the DNA. TRBV21-1 corresponds to a pseudogene. The sequence came from a man aged 70-80 years with urothelial cancer. Material: PBMCs, obtained around atezolizumab (anti-PD-L1) treatment. CDR3 sequence: CASSKDRLYQETQYF. CDR3 bases: TGTGCCAGCAGCAAAGACAGGTTGTACCAAGAGACCCAGTACTTC.